This is a list of T cell receptor beta chains from one sample in a study of T-cell reconstitution after alpha-beta-depleted transplantation in children. TCRdb re-called the PCR reads with MiXCR, one entry per CDR3 protein. The sample lists 120,000 to 150,000 distinct CDR3 sequences; 8% to 10% were seen once. Source: PBMCs, mostly from graft donor cells, taken 180 days after TCRalphabeta/CD19-depleted stem cell transplant. The receptors here all came from a female patient between 2 and 15 years old who had a stem cell transplant for congenital amegakaryocytic thrombocytopenia, so the T cells may come from the graft donor. CDR3s include the opening cysteine and the closing phenylalanine or tryptophan. The D gene is left open where the match is weak. The size of a clone is reported for some rows only, either as once, few or many, or as a class for expanded clones.

CDR3 DNA	CDR3 protein	V gene	clone size	J gene	D gene
TGTGCCAGCAGCTTATTTCCGGGAGGATCCTACAATGAGCAGTTCTTC	CASSLFPGGSYNEQFF	TRBV7-3	many	TRBJ2-1	TRBD2
TGTGCCAGCGCAGGGGATGGGAGGATCAAAAACATTCAGTACTTC	CASAGDGRIKNIQYF	TRBV13	many	TRBJ2-4	.
TGTGCCAGCAGTTCCGTGTGGCTGACTTGGGCCAACGTCCTGACTTTC	CASSSVWLTWANVLTF	TRBV28	.	TRBJ2-6	.
TGCAGTGCTAGATCGCCGGGACTAGAGACCCAGTACTTC	CSARSPGLETQYF	TRBV20-1	many	TRBJ2-5	.
TGCAGTGCTCTTGGAGTTAGCAATCAGCCCCAGCATTTT	CSALGVSNQPQHF	TRBV20-1	many	TRBJ1-5	.
TGCAGTGCTACCCCAGAGCCTCGACTAGCGGGGGTATCAGAGACCCAGTACTTC	CSATPEPRLAGVSETQYF	TRBV20-1	few	TRBJ2-5	TRBD2
TGTGCCAGCAGCTTGTATGCGGGAGGACTCTCCTACGAGCAGTACTTC	CASSLYAGGLSYEQYF	TRBV5-6	many	TRBJ2-7	TRBD2
TGCAGCGTTACAGGGGGTACCGGGGAGCTGTTTTTT	CSVTGGTGELFF	TRBV29-1	many	TRBJ2-2	TRBD1
TGCGCCAGCAGCTCACAAAACACGGGGCAATCGGCTTTCTTT	CASSSQNTGQSAFF	TRBV5-1	many	TRBJ1-1	.
TGTGCCATCAGGGCCCGGACAAGCTACAATGAGCAGTTCTTC	CAIRARTSYNEQFF	TRBV10-3	few	TRBJ2-1	.
TGCAGCGTCGGAAATAGACGGCTGAGGGAAAAACTGTTTTTT	CSVGNRRLREKLFF	TRBV29-1	many	TRBJ1-4	.
TGTGCCAGCAGTTTAACGGTAGATACGCAGTATTTT	CASSLTVDTQYF	TRBV28	many	TRBJ2-3	.
TGTGCCTACTACAGGGGCGTAAATGAAAAACTGTTTTTT	CAYYRGVNEKLFF	TRBV30	many	TRBJ1-4	TRBD1
TGCGCCAGCAGCTTGGTCCCCAACCCTAAAGAGACCCAGTACTTC	CASSLVPNPKETQYF	TRBV5-1	few	TRBJ2-5	.
TGTGCCAGCAGCCAAGCTTGGGACTACTTCGCCGAGCAGTACTTC	CASSQAWDYFAEQYF	TRBV3-1	.	TRBJ2-7	TRBD2
TGTGCCAGCAGCCGGGACAGGGGGAGGAATGAGCAGTTCTTC	CASSRDRGRNEQFF	TRBV12-3/TRBV12-4	.	TRBJ2-1	TRBD1
TGTGCCAGCAGCATCCGCGGGCCTTACAATGAGCAGTTCTTC	CASSIRGPYNEQFF	TRBV7-9	few	TRBJ2-1	.
TGTGCCAGCAGAAGGGGGCTGGAGTGGGGCTACACCTTC	CASRRGLEWGYTF	TRBV12-3/TRBV12-4	.	TRBJ1-2	TRBD1
TGTGCCAGCAGACTAGCGGGACCTAACACCGGGGAGCTGTTTTTT	CASRLAGPNTGELFF	TRBV27	many	TRBJ2-2	TRBD2
TGTGCCAGCAGTTATCCGACAAGACCCAACACTGAAGCTTTCTTT	CASSYPTRPNTEAFF	TRBV6-5	many	TRBJ1-1	.
TGTGCCAGCAGTTTATGGGGGTTGGGGTACGAGACCCAGTACTTC	CASSLWGLGYETQYF	TRBV27	many	TRBJ2-5	.
TGTGCCAGCAGCTTAGCCCACTCCTCCGATACGCAGTATTTT	CASSLAHSSDTQYF	TRBV7-2	many	TRBJ2-3	.
TGTGCCAGCAGCTTAGGGCCATTGCGTGCTGGAAACACCATATATTTT	CASSLGPLRAGNTIYF	TRBV7-9	many	TRBJ1-3	.
TGTGCCAGCAGTTTATCCGGACGGACCACCCCCTACGAGCAGTACTTC	CASSLSGRTTPYEQYF	TRBV28	many	TRBJ2-7	.
TGCAGCGGGACAGTTCAAGAGACCCAGTACTTC	CSGTVQETQYF	TRBV20-1	many	TRBJ2-5	TRBD1
TGTGCCAGCAGTTACGCACTAGGGACAGGGAGCACTGAAGCTTTCTTT	CASSYALGTGSTEAFF	TRBV6-5	.	TRBJ1-1	TRBD1
TGTGCCAGCAGCATCATCACCCATAACACTGAAGCTTTCTTT	CASSIITHNTEAFF	TRBV5-6	many	TRBJ1-1	.
TGTGCCAGCAGCTCACCGGGACAGGGCTTAACCGAGCAGTTCTTC	CASSSPGQGLTEQFF	TRBV7-9	many	TRBJ2-1	TRBD1
TGTGCCAGCAAACAGCCCGGGGCGAACTATGGCTACACCTTC	CASKQPGANYGYTF	TRBV12-3/TRBV12-4	many	TRBJ1-2	.
TGTGCCACCAGCAACGGGCGGGGAGGCACAGATACGCAGTATTTT	CATSNGRGGTDTQYF	TRBV15	many	TRBJ2-3	.
TGTGCCAGCAGCCCCATGAGCGGGGCCTACGAGCAGTACTTC	CASSPMSGAYEQYF	TRBV3-1	many	TRBJ2-7	TRBD2
TGCGCCAGCAGCTTGTTGGGGACAGGGGGGTACGAGCAGTACTTC	CASSLLGTGGYEQYF	TRBV5-1	many	TRBJ2-7	TRBD1
TGCGCCAGCAGGCCCGGGACATATAATGAAAAACTGTTTTTT	CASRPGTYNEKLFF	TRBV5-1	many	TRBJ1-4	.
TGTGCCAGCTCACCCGGACCGGGGCTGGAGGAGACCCAGTACTTC	CASSPGPGLEETQYF	TRBV18	few	TRBJ2-5	.
TGTGCCAGCTCACCTTCCAGAAACAATGAGCAGTTCTTC	CASSPSRNNEQFF	TRBV18	.	TRBJ2-1	.
TGTGCCAGCTCACCAAGGACAGATACGCAGTATTTT	CASSPRTDTQYF	TRBV18	many	TRBJ2-3	.
TGTGCCAGCAGCTTAGGGTTACCACAGGGTTCTAGACAGCCCCAGCATTTT	CASSLGLPQGSRQPQHF	TRBV28	.	TRBJ1-5	.
TGTGCCAGCAGTCCCAATTCGAGACGGGATAGCAATCAGCCCCAGCATTTT	CASSPNSRRDSNQPQHF	TRBV12-3/TRBV12-4	many	TRBJ1-5	.
TGCAGTGCTAGAGATTTTAGCGGGGTCCCCGGGGAGCTGTTTTTT	CSARDFSGVPGELFF	TRBV20-1	.	TRBJ2-2	TRBD2
TGCAGCGTTGAAACAACTAATGAAAAACTGTTTTTT	CSVETTNEKLFF	TRBV29-1	many	TRBJ1-4	.
TGCAGTGCTACATGGCTTAGCAATCAGCCCCAGCATTTT	CSATWLSNQPQHF	TRBV20-1	many	TRBJ1-5	.
TGTGCCAGCAGCCCAGGACTAGCGGGAGTAATAACGGAGACCCAGTACTTC	CASSPGLAGVITETQYF	TRBV6-2/TRBV6-3	many	TRBJ2-5	TRBD2
TGTGCCAGCAGACCAGAGGGACAGCCTAATTCACCCCTCCACTTT	CASRPEGQPNSPLHF	TRBV28	few	TRBJ1-6	TRBD1
TGTGCCAGCAGCCGCTATAGCACAGATACGCAGTATTTT	CASSRYSTDTQYF	TRBV7-2	many	TRBJ2-3	.
TGTGCCAGCAGTTTGGGGAACACAGATACGCAGTATTTT	CASSLGNTDTQYF	TRBV12-3/TRBV12-4	many	TRBJ2-3	.
TGTGCCAGCAGTGAAGTCGCGCACCAAATAGCGGTAGGGAATGAGCAGTTCTTC	CASSEVAHQIAVGNEQFF	TRBV2	few	TRBJ2-1	.
TGCAGTGCCCCCGACCCCGGGCGGGGATCTAATTCACCCCTCCACTTT	CSAPDPGRGSNSPLHF	TRBV20-1	.	TRBJ1-6	.
TGTGCCACCAGCGAGGGGCCTGGGGCCAACGTCCTGACTTTC	CATSEGPGANVLTF	TRBV15	many	TRBJ2-6	.
TGTGCCAGCAGCTCAGACAGGCCTAATTCACCCCTCCACTTT	CASSSDRPNSPLHF	TRBV5-6	many	TRBJ1-6	.
TGTGCCAGCAGCACTGGGGACCAGGGAACCTACGAGCAGTACTTC	CASSTGDQGTYEQYF	TRBV7-2	.	TRBJ2-7	.
TGCAGTGCTAGAGGACTAGCGGATGCCTACGAGCAGTACTTC	CSARGLADAYEQYF	TRBV20-1	many	TRBJ2-7	TRBD2
TGTGCCAGCTTAGGACGGGACGGCCCGTCGAATGAGCAGTTCTTC	CASLGRDGPSNEQFF	TRBV12-3/TRBV12-4	many	TRBJ2-1	.
TGTGCCGTCCTAAGACGGACTCTTTTATACAATGAGCAGTTCTTC	CAVLRRTLLYNEQFF	TRBV28	many	TRBJ2-1	.
TGTGCCAGCAGTTTGGACAGGGACACTGAAGCTTTCTTT	CASSLDRDTEAFF	TRBV27	many	TRBJ1-1	TRBD1
TGCAGTGCTAGTCAACAGTTAGTTAGCTACGAGCAGTACTTC	CSASQQLVSYEQYF	TRBV20-1	many	TRBJ2-7	.